These 26 T cell receptor beta chains were all obtained from the same sample, sequenced in a study of OX40 agonist ivuxolimab in advanced cancers. The assay was immunoSEQ multiplex PCR, and TCRdb's table has in-frame clones only and misses some. The sample has 85,000 or so clones, 80% to 90% seen once. Here the sequenced sample was CD4+ or CD8+ T cells sorted from blood, taken in a trial of the OX40 agonist ivuxolimab. The receptors here all came from an adult with an advanced solid tumor such as melanoma, head and neck, liver or kidney cancer.

The chain is built from TRBV5-4 and TRBJ2-5; D is unclear. The DNA matches TRBJ2-7 better at its end, which makes the J call doubtful. The CDR3 extends over 15 amino acids. Germline V gene lookup returns CDR1 SGHNT and CDR2 YYREEE (reference sequence). CDR3 DNA: TGTGCCAGCAGCTTGGGGACCCAGAGAATCTACGAGCAGTACTTC. This translates into CASSLGTQRIYEQYF.

J is TRBJ2-2 and V is TRBV6-5; D is undetermined. The CDR3 totals 15 residues. V was cut by 6 bases and J by 4 bases, with 15 bases left in between. The germline CDR1 and CDR2 sequences are MNHEY and SVGAGI. The CDR3 protein is CASSLSEAGTGELFF. In DNA, the CDR3 is TGTGCCAGCAGCCTTTCTGAGGCAGGCACCGGGGAGCTGTTTTTT.

J is TRBJ2-1 and V is TRBV28, with D tentatively TRBD1 (6 bases). Germline CDR1 MDHEN, CDR2 SYDVKM. The CDR3 sequence is 15 residues long. V gave up 3 bases and J gave up 4 bases, with 13 bases separating them. CDR3 sequence (DNA): TGTGCCAGCAGTTTCCAGGGGCCCGAGTACAATGAGCAGTTCTTC. Translation: CASSFQGPEYNEQFF. Combining the CDR3 with reference TRBV28 and TRBJ2-1 gives the whole variable domain DVKVTQSSRYLVKRTGEKVFLECVQDMDHENMFWYRQDPGLGLRLIYFSYDVKMKEKGDIPEGYSVSREKKERFSLILESASTNQTSMYLCASSFQGPEYNEQFFGPGTRLTVL.

V usage is TRBV5-1 and J usage is TRBJ1-5; weak D call: TRBD1 (5 bases). The V gene's germline CDR1 is SGHRS and CDR2 YFSETQ. The CDR3 consists of 13 residues. Trimming left V 3 bases short and J 4 bases short, with 8 bases between. The CDR3 nucleotides are TGCGCCAGCAGCTGGGGCTCGAATCAGCCCCAGCATTTT. Translation gives CASSWGSNQPQHF. The complete variable domain, with remaining parts taken from reference TRBV5-1 and TRBJ1-5, reads KAGVTQTPRYLIKTRGQQVTLSCSPISGHRSVSWYQQTPGQGLQFLFEYFSETQRNKGNFPGRFSGRQFSNSRSEMNVSTLELGDSALYLCASSWGSNQPQHFGDGTRLSIL.

This clone has only one observation. The chain employs TRBV4-2 and TRBJ2-7; 11 nucleotides match TRBD2. The CDR3 contains 19 residues. The trim removed 0 bases at V and 7 bases at J, leaving 17 bases unmatched. Germline V gives CDR1 LGHNA, CDR2 YNFKEQ. DNA of the CDR3: TGTGCCAGCAGCCAAGATCTTTCTAGCGGGGGGACCCCGAGGGGTGAGCAGTACTTC. Translated: CASSQDLSSGGTPRGEQYF.

The V call is TRBV9, the J call TRBJ1-1, with 12 bases aligning to TRBD1. CDR1 and CDR2 from the germline V gene are SGDLS and YYNGEE. The CDR3 consists of 17 residues. The V and J ends lost 4 bases and 6 bases, in that order; junction bases with no gene match: 13. This chain's CDR3 is CASSPGTGGGGFSEAFF. The CDR3 bases are TGTGCCAGCAGCCCAGGGACAGGGGGCGGAGGATTTTCTGAAGCTTTCTTT.

The chain uses TRBV10-1 and TRBJ1-4; D might be TRBD1 (5 bases). Germline V CDR1 and CDR2: WNHNN, SYGVQD (reference sequence). Trimming cost V 5 bases and J 2 bases, with 15 bases left between them. This CDR3 comprises 16 residues. CDR3 residues: CASSPGQAGTNEKLFF. In nucleotides, the CDR3 is TGCGCCAGCAGTCCCGGACAAGCTGGGACTAATGAAAAACTGTTTTTT.

The V call is TRBV7-2, the J call TRBJ2-7, with 8 bases aligning to TRBD2. The V segment lost 5 bases and the J segment 0 bases; nucleotides outside the gene matches: 9. The CDR3 runs to 16 residues. Germline CDR1 reads SGHTA; CDR2 reads FQGNSA. In DNA, the CDR3 is TGTGCCAGCAGCGAACCCGGGGGGGAACGCTCCTACGAGCAGTACTTC. Protein product: CASSEPGGERSYEQYF. Looking up the rest from reference TRBV7-2 and TRBJ2-7 gives the full variable domain: GAGVSQSPSNKVTEKGKDVELRCDPISGHTALYWYRQSLGQGLEFLIYFQGNSAPDKSGLPSDRFSAERTGGSVSTLTIQRTQQEDSAVYLCASSEPGGERSYEQYFGPGTRLTVT.

J is TRBJ1-1 and V is TRBV5-1, with 7 bases matching TRBD1. The germline V gene encodes CDR1 SGHRS and CDR2 YFSETQ. V was clipped by 4 bases and J by 5 bases; unmatched bases: 8. The CDR3 is 14 residues long. Here the CDR3 reads CASSDRAGVTEAFF. In DNA, the CDR3 is TGCGCCAGCAGCGACAGGGCAGGGGTGACTGAAGCTTTCTTT.

This chain links TRBV14 with TRBJ2-3; no reliable D call. V lost 4 bases to trimming and J lost 2 bases, with 22 bases between them. This CDR3 contains 18 residues. Germline V gives CDR1 SGHDN, CDR2 FVKESK. The CDR3 is CASSRPLGGREVTDTQYF. CDR3 coding DNA: TGTGCCAGCAGCCGCCCGTTAGGCGGTAGGGAAGTCACAGATACGCAGTATTTT.

The chain is built from TRBV11-2 and TRBJ2-1, with TRBD1 matching 7 bases. CDR1 and CDR2 from the germline V gene are SGHAT and FQNNGV. The CDR3 is 14 amino acids. Trimming took 7 bases from V and 5 from J; bases not matched to a gene: 8. CDR3 nucleotide sequence: TGTGCCAGCACCGCGGACAGGTTGGACAATGAGCAGTTCTTC. This gives the protein CASTADRLDNEQFF.

This rearrangement joins TRBV4-1 to TRBJ1-3; D remains unclear. The CDR3 extends over 16 amino acids. CDR1 is MGHRA and CDR2 is YSYEKL in the germline V gene. Trimming shortened V by 1 base and J by 4 bases, and 14 bases separated the two germline ends. For the CDR3, the DNA is TGCGCCAGCAGCCAAGCAGCCTTCTCTCGGGGAAACACCATATATTTT. Protein sequence: CASSQAAFSRGNTIYF.

The J gene is TRBJ2-2, the V gene TRBV4-1, with D unclear. From germline, CDR1 is MGHRA and CDR2 YSYEKL. This CDR3 has 15 residues. V gave up 1 base and J gave up 6 bases, with 12 bases separating them. Here the CDR3 DNA reads TGCGCCAGCAGCCAAGCCGGGCAAGTACCCGGGGAGCTGTTTTTT. This encodes CASSQAGQVPGELFF.

The rearrangement links TRBV7-2 to TRBJ1-5; TRBD1 might be the D (5 bases). Germline V gives CDR1 SGHTA, CDR2 FQGNSA. The CDR3 is 13 residues long. V shed 11 bases and J shed 4 bases, with 15 bases lying between them. The CDR3 bases are TGTGCCGGGGCTAGGACAAGAAATCAGCCCCAGCATTTT. It yields the protein CAGARTRNQPQHF.

V gene TRBV28 combines with J gene TRBJ1-4, with a tentative D call TRBD1 (5 bases). Germline values: CDR1 MDHEN, CDR2 SYDVKM. The CDR3 length is 16 residues. V was cut by 3 bases and J by 0 bases, with 11 bases left in between. CDR3 coding DNA: TGTGCCAGCAGTTTGCAGGGATTCTCAACTAATGAAAAACTGTTTTTT. Translating it yields CASSLQGFSTNEKLFF.

This clone was detected only once. This chain joins TRBV5-1 and TRBJ1-1; tentative D call: TRBD1 (6 bases). The germline V gene encodes CDR1 SGHRS and CDR2 YFSETQ. Trimming pared 3 bases from V and 4 bases from J, leaving 13 bases between. This CDR3 has 14 residues. This chain's CDR3 is CASSSGQSGTEAFF. CDR3 in DNA: TGCGCCAGCAGCTCCGGACAGTCCGGCACTGAAGCTTTCTTT.

The chain combines TRBV9 with TRBJ2-5; D remains unclear. The CDR3 covers 14 residues. Trimming removed 3 bases at V and 2 bases at J, with 11 bases between. CDR1 and CDR2 from the germline V gene are SGDLS and YYNGEE. The CDR3 DNA sequence: TGTGCCAGCAGCGCGCGGACGACACAAGAGACCCAGTACTTC. Protein: CASSARTTQETQYF.

The chain carries TRBV7-9 and TRBJ1-1, with 7 bases matching TRBD1. CDR1 and CDR2 from the germline V gene are SEHNR and FQNEAQ (reference sequence). CDR3 length: 14 residues. V lost 0 bases, J lost 5 bases, and 3 bases stayed unmatched. The CDR3 region has the DNA TGTGCCAGCAGCTTAGCTGGCAGGGGGACTGAAGCTTTCTTT. Protein: CASSLAGRGTEAFF.

This clone was detected only once. The genes are TRBV6-6 and TRBJ1-1; 8 positions agree with TRBD1. CDR3 length: 15 amino acids. J gave up 3 bases and V 7 bases, and 10 bases lay outside the gene matches. Germline values: CDR1 MNHNY, CDR2 SVGAGI (reference sequence). CDR3 in DNA: TGTGCCAGCAACGGACGGACAGGGATTTACACTGAAGCTTTCTTT. Amino acids: CASNGRTGIYTEAFF.

The chain is built from TRBV18 and TRBJ1-3; D remains ambiguous. V lost 3 bases to trimming and J lost 1 base, with 10 bases between them. This CDR3 spans 15 amino acids. Per the germline V gene, CDR1 is KGHSH and CDR2 is LQKENI. For the CDR3, the DNA is TGTGCCAGCTCACCGGACCTTGGATCTGGAAACACCATATATTTT. Protein sequence: CASSPDLGSGNTIYF. Combining the CDR3 with reference TRBV18 and TRBJ1-3 gives the whole variable domain NAGVMQNPRHLVRRRGQEARLRCSPMKGHSHVYWYRQLPEEGLKFMVYLQKENIIDESGMPKERFSAEFPKEGPSILRIQQVVRGDSAAYFCASSPDLGSGNTIYFGEGSWLTVV.

The chain uses TRBV28 and TRBJ1-2; unclear D gene. Trimming removed 2 bases from V and 7 bases from J, with 11 bases in between. The CDR3 runs to 13 residues. Per germline, CDR1 MDHEN and CDR2 SYDVKM. DNA of the CDR3: TGTGCCAGCAGTTTACCCGCCGTGGGTGGCTACACCTTC. Protein product: CASSLPAVGGYTF.

The V and J genes are TRBV6-5 and TRBJ1-2, with 7 bases matching TRBD1. CDR1 MNHEY and CDR2 SVGAGI come from the germline V gene. The length of the CDR3 is 16 residues. V lost 0 bases and J lost 2; bases outside the gene matches: 6. CDR3 nucleotides: TGTGCCAGCAGTTACTCGACCAGGGGGTACAACTATGGCTACACCTTC. Its translation: CASSYSTRGYNYGYTF.

In its sample, this clone was seen once. The chain combines TRBV6-1 with TRBJ2-3, with D possibly being TRBD1 (6 bases). Looked up from germline, CDR1 is MNHNS and CDR2 is SASEGT. The length of the CDR3 is 13 residues. V lost 5 bases and J 4 bases, leaving 10 bases between the germline ends. Written as DNA, the CDR3 is TGTGCCAGCAGTCTACAGGGTCCAGATACGCAGTATTTT. It yields the protein CASSLQGPDTQYF.

This chain uses TRBV18 with TRBJ2-7; D is perhaps TRBD1 or TRBD2 (5 bases each). Between the trimmed V and J ends, which lost 6 bases and 0 bases, there was a span of 21 bases. Germline V gene sequence: CDR1 KGHSH, CDR2 LQKENI. The CDR3 has 17 residues. CDR3 sequence (DNA): TGTGCCAGCTCTCCCGGGACCGCTTTTAGGAGCTCCTACGAGCAGTACTTC. This translates into CASSPGTAFRSSYEQYF.

The chain has TRBV2 and TRBJ2-3, with 7 bases aligning to TRBD2. V shed 6 bases and J 4 bases; nucleotides not matched to a gene: 4. The CDR3 sequence is 13 residues long. The germline V gene encodes CDR1 SNHLY and CDR2 FYNNEI. The CDR3 spells CASSGDYPDTQYF. CDR3 DNA: TGTGCCAGCAGCGGGGACTACCCAGATACGCAGTATTTT. The full variable domain, with the rest looked up from reference TRBV2 and TRBJ2-3, is EPEVTQTPSHQVTQMGQEVILRCVPISNHLYFYWYRQILGQKVEFLVSFYNNEISEKSEIFDDQFSVERPDGSNFTLKIRSTKLEDSAMYFCASSGDYPDTQYFGPGTRLTVL.

The chain joins TRBV28 to TRBJ2-2; D not certain. This CDR3 contains 16 residues. CDR1 is MDHEN, CDR2 SYDVKM, per germline. V lost 3 bases and J lost 3, with 14 bases in between. This CDR3 reads CASSLGTPPYTGELFF. As DNA, the CDR3 is TGTGCCAGCAGTTTGGGTACCCCCCCCTACACCGGGGAGCTGTTTTTT. Using reference TRBV28 and TRBJ2-2 for the parts outside the CDR3, the full variable domain is DVKVTQSSRYLVKRTGEKVFLECVQDMDHENMFWYRQDPGLGLRLIYFSYDVKMKEKGDIPEGYSVSREKKERFSLILESASTNQTSMYLCASSLGTPPYTGELFFGEGSRLTVL.